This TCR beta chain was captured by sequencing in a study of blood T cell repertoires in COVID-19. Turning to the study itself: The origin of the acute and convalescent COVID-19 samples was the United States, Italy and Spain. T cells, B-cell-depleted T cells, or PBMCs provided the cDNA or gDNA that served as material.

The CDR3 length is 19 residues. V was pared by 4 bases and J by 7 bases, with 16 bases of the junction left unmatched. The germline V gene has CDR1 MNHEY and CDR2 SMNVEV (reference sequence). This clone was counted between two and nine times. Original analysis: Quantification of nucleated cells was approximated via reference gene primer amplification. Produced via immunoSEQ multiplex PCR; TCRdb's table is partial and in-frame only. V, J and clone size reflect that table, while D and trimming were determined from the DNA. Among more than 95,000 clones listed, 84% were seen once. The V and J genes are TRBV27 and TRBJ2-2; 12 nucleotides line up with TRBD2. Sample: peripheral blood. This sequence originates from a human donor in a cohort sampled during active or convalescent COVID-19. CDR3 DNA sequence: TGTGCCAGCAGTTCTCTCAGACTAGCGGGGGCCCTCCAGGTCGGGGAGCTGTTTTTT. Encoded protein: CASSSLRLAGALQVGELFF.